These T cell receptor beta chains were read from a single sample in a study of cytomegalovirus exposure and HLA in healthy donors. TCRdb's copy holds only in-frame clones and misses some; the assay was immunoSEQ multiplex PCR. Of some 150,000 clones listed, 70% to 85% are singletons. The sequenced material came from PBMCs. Every receptor here comes from a human donor in good health. Each CDR3 is given with its conserved first and last residue. The order of the fields is D gene, J gene, CDR3 length, V gene, clone size, CDR3 DNA, CDR3 protein. A D gene is named only where the DNA matches it firmly. Rows may omit the clone size; those that give it use once, few, many or a size class.

d_gene: TRBD2; j_gene: TRBJ2-5; len: 15; v_gene: TRBV12-5; abundance: -; CDR3nt: TGTGCTAGTGGTTTGGGACTAGCGGTCCAAGAGACCCAGTACTTC; CDR3aa: CASGLGLAVQETQYF
d_gene: TRBD2; j_gene: TRBJ2-3; len: 15; v_gene: TRBV7-3; abundance: -; CDR3nt: TGTGCCAGCAGCTTCGGGCAGGGAGGGATAGATACGCAGTATTTT; CDR3aa: CASSFGQGGIDTQYF
d_gene: -; j_gene: TRBJ2-2; len: 14; v_gene: TRBV2; abundance: -; CDR3nt: TGTGCCAGCAGCGGCGGGGCGAACACCGGGGAGCTGTTTTTT; CDR3aa: CASSGGANTGELFF
d_gene: -; j_gene: TRBJ1-1; len: 15; v_gene: TRBV7-9; abundance: -; CDR3nt: TGTGCCAGCAGCTTAAGGGGGAAGCCCGTGACTGAAGCTTTCTTT; CDR3aa: CASSLRGKPVTEAFF
d_gene: TRBD2; j_gene: TRBJ2-7; len: 13; v_gene: TRBV30; abundance: -; CDR3nt: TGTGCCTGGAGTCCAACTAGCGGGTACGAGCAGTACTTC; CDR3aa: CAWSPTSGYEQYF
d_gene: -; j_gene: TRBJ2-7; len: 14; v_gene: TRBV6-6; abundance: -; CDR3nt: TGTGCCAGCAGTTACCGGGGGAACCCCTACGAGCAGTACTTC; CDR3aa: CASSYRGNPYEQYF
d_gene: -; j_gene: TRBJ1-4; len: 14; v_gene: TRBV6-5; abundance: -; CDR3nt: TGTGCCAGCAGGGCCACAGGGTTGGACGAAAAACTGTTTTTT; CDR3aa: CASRATGLDEKLFF
d_gene: -; j_gene: TRBJ1-2; len: 15; v_gene: TRBV4-2; abundance: few; CDR3nt: TGTGCCAGCAGCCAACCAGACAGTACCAACTATGGCTACACCTTC; CDR3aa: CASSQPDSTNYGYTF
d_gene: TRBD1; j_gene: TRBJ1-1; len: 12; v_gene: TRBV19; abundance: -; CDR3nt: TGTGCCAGTAGTCCACCAGGGGGGGAAGCTTTCTTT; CDR3aa: CASSPPGGEAFF
d_gene: -; j_gene: TRBJ1-5; len: 14; v_gene: TRBV28; abundance: -; CDR3nt: TGTGCCAGCAGTTTATGGGGAGGGTATCAGCCCCAGCATTTT; CDR3aa: CASSLWGGYQPQHF
d_gene: TRBD1; j_gene: TRBJ1-5; len: 14; v_gene: TRBV19; abundance: -; CDR3nt: TGTGCCAGTAGTATTCAGGGGGCGGGTCAGCCCCAGCATTTT; CDR3aa: CASSIQGAGQPQHF
d_gene: -; j_gene: TRBJ2-7; len: 14; v_gene: TRBV2; abundance: few; CDR3nt: TGTGCCAGCAGTGTTCGGAGAAGGACCTACGAGCAGTACTTC; CDR3aa: CASSVRRRTYEQYF
d_gene: TRBD1; j_gene: TRBJ2-1; len: 14; v_gene: TRBV7-6; abundance: few; CDR3nt: TGTGCCAGCAGCCCAGGGACAGGGGTGTATGAGCAGTTCTTC; CDR3aa: CASSPGTGVYEQFF
d_gene: -; j_gene: TRBJ2-3; len: 15; v_gene: TRBV7-3; abundance: few; CDR3nt: TGTGCCAGCAGCTTGGGCAGGGGCCCCACAGATACGCAGTATTTT; CDR3aa: CASSLGRGPTDTQYF
d_gene: TRBD1; j_gene: TRBJ1-1; len: 14; v_gene: TRBV9; abundance: -; CDR3nt: TGTGCCAGCGGGCCAGGGGGCACGGGAACTGAAGCTTTCTTT; CDR3aa: CASGPGGTGTEAFF
d_gene: -; j_gene: TRBJ2-1; len: 15; v_gene: TRBV4-3; abundance: once; CDR3nt: TGCGCCAGCAGCCAAGGCCGGCCCTCCGCGGGGGAGCAGTTCTTC; CDR3aa: CASSQGRPSAGEQFF
d_gene: -; j_gene: TRBJ1-2; len: 15; v_gene: TRBV10-3; abundance: -; CDR3nt: TGTGCCATCAGTGATAGGGGACGGGAGTCCTATGGCTACACCTTC; CDR3aa: CAISDRGRESYGYTF
d_gene: -; j_gene: TRBJ1-5; len: 15; v_gene: TRBV2; abundance: once; CDR3nt: TGTGCCAGCAGTGATCTCGGGGGATCCCATCAGCCCCAGCATTTT; CDR3aa: CASSDLGGSHQPQHF
d_gene: -; j_gene: TRBJ2-3; len: 18; v_gene: TRBV4-1; abundance: few; CDR3nt: TGCGCCAGCAGCCAAGGCATGGGAGGGGGGGAGAACACAGATACGCAGTATTTT; CDR3aa: CASSQGMGGGENTDTQYF
d_gene: -; j_gene: TRBJ1-5; len: 16; v_gene: TRBV19; abundance: -; CDR3nt: TGTGCCAGTAGTATAGGGGGAGGGGGGGGCAATCAGCCCCAGCATTTT; CDR3aa: CASSIGGGGGNQPQHF
d_gene: TRBD1; j_gene: TRBJ1-2; len: 17; v_gene: TRBV19; abundance: once; CDR3nt: TGTGCCAGTAGTATAGTTCGGACAGGGGGCCTCCCCTATGGCTACACCTTC; CDR3aa: CASSIVRTGGLPYGYTF
d_gene: -; j_gene: TRBJ2-2; len: 16; v_gene: TRBV19; abundance: -; CDR3nt: TGTGCCAGTAGTATAGTTCGGGGGATTAGGGCCGGGGAGCTGTTTTTT; CDR3aa: CASSIVRGIRAGELFF
d_gene: -; j_gene: TRBJ2-6; len: 17; v_gene: TRBV4-3; abundance: -; CDR3nt: TGCGCCAGCAGCCAGAATCTCAGGGGCGGCGGGGCCAACGTCCTGACTTTC; CDR3aa: CASSQNLRGGGANVLTF
d_gene: -; j_gene: TRBJ1-4; len: 16; v_gene: TRBV27; abundance: -; CDR3nt: TGTGCCAGCAGCCTGGGAGCGGGGAGAAAGAATGAAAAACTGTTTTTT; CDR3aa: CASSLGAGRKNEKLFF
d_gene: -; j_gene: TRBJ1-1; len: 14; v_gene: TRBV7-9; abundance: -; CDR3nt: TGTGCCAGCAGCGAGGCAGGCCGAAGGGGTGAAGCTTTCTTT; CDR3aa: CASSEAGRRGEAFF
d_gene: TRBD1; j_gene: TRBJ2-7; len: 13; v_gene: TRBV30; abundance: -; CDR3nt: TGTGCCTGGTCCTGGACAGGGGAAGACGAGCAGTACTTC; CDR3aa: CAWSWTGEDEQYF
d_gene: -; j_gene: TRBJ2-1; len: 14; v_gene: TRBV19; abundance: -; CDR3nt: TGTGCCAGTAATAAGAGGGGGGGGAACAATGAGCAGTTCTTC; CDR3aa: CASNKRGGNNEQFF
d_gene: -; j_gene: TRBJ1-1; len: 13; v_gene: TRBV7-2; abundance: -; CDR3nt: TGTGCCAGCAGCTTAGCGATGTCAGGGGAGGCTTTCTTT; CDR3aa: CASSLAMSGEAFF